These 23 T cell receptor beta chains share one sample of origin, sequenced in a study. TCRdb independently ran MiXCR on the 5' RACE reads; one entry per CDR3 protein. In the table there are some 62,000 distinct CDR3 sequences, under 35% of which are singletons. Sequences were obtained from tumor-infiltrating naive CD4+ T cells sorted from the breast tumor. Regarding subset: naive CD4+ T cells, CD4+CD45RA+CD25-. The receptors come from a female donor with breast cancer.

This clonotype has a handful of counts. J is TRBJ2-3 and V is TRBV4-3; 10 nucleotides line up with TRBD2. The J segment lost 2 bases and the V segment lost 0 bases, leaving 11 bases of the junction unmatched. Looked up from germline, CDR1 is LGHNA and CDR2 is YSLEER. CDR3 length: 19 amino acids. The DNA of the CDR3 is TGCGCCAGCAGCCAAGAATATGGGAATAGCGGGAGGTCCACAGATACGCAGTATTTT. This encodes CASSQEYGNSGRSTDTQYF.

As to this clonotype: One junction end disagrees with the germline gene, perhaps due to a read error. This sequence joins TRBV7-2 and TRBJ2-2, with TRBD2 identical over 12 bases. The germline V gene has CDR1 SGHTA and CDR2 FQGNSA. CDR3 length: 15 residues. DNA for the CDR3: TGTGCCAGCAGCCTAGCGGGGGGGCCCACCGGGGAGCTGTTTTTT. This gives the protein CASSLAGGPTGELFF.

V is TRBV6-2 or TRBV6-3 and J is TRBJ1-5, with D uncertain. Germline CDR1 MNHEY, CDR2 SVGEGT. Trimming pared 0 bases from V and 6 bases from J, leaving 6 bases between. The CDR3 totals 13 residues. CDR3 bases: TGTGCCAGCAGTTACTCGCCGGGTCAGCCCCAGCATTTT. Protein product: CASSYSPGQPQHF.

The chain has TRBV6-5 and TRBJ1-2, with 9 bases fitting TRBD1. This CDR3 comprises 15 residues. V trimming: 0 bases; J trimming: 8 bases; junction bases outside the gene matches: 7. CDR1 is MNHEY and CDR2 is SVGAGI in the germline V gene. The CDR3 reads CASSYSTGGSKGYTF. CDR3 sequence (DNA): TGTGCCAGCAGTTACTCGACAGGGGGTTCTAAAGGCTACACCTTC.

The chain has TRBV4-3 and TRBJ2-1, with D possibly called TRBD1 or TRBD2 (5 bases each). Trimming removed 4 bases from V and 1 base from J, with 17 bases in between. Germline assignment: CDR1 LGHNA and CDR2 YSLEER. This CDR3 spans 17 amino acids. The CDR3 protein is CASSPYGAPPSYNEQFF. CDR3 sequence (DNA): TGCGCCAGCAGCCCATACGGGGCGCCACCTTCCTACAATGAGCAGTTCTTC.

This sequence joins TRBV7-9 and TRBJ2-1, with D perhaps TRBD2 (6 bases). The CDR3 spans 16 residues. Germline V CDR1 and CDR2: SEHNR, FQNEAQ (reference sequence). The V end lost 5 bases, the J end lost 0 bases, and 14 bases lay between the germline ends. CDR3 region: CASSPARGYSYNEQFF. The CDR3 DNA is TGTGCCAGCAGCCCGGCGCGGGGTTACTCCTACAATGAGCAGTTCTTC. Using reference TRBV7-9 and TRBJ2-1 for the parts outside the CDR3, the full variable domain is DTGVSQNPRHKITKRGQNVTFRCDPISEHNRLYWYRQTLGQGPEFLTYFQNEAQLEKSRLLSDRFSAERPKGSFSTLEIQRTEQGDSAMYLCASSPARGYSYNEQFFGPGTRLTVL.

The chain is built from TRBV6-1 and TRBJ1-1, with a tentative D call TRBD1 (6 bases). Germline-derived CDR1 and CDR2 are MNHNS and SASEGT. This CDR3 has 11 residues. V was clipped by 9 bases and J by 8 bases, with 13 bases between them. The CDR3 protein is CASKTGWEAFF. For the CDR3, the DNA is TGTGCCAGTAAAACAGGGTGGGAAGCTTTCTTT.

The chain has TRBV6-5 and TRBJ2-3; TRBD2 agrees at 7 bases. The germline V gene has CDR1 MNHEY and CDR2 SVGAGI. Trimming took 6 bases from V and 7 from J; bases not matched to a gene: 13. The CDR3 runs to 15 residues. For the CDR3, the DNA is TGTGCCAGCAGCCGACCGGGACTATCGGATTATACGCAGTATTTT. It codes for CASSRPGLSDYTQYF.

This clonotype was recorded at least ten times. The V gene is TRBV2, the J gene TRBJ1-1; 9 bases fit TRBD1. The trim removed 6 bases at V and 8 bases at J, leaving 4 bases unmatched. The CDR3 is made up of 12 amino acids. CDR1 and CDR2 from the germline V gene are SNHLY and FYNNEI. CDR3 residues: CASRPDRGEAFF. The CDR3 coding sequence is TGTGCCAGCAGGCCGGACAGGGGAGAAGCTTTCTTT. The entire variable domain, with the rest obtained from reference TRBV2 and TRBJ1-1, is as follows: EPEVTQTPSHQVTQMGQEVILRCVPISNHLYFYWYRQILGQKVEFLVSFYNNEISEKSEIFDDQFSVERPDGSNFTLKIRSTKLEDSAMYFCASRPDRGEAFFGQGTRLTVV.

The CDR3: CASSFSRSSYNEQFF. CDR3 nucleotides: TGTGCCAGCAGCTTCTCCAGGAGCTCCTACAATGAGCAGTTCTTC. The chain combines TRBV7-9 with TRBJ2-1; no firm D call. Germline V gene sequence: CDR1 SEHNR, CDR2 FQNEAQ (reference sequence). Trimming removed 3 bases from V and 0 bases from J, with 9 bases in between. This CDR3 contains 15 residues.

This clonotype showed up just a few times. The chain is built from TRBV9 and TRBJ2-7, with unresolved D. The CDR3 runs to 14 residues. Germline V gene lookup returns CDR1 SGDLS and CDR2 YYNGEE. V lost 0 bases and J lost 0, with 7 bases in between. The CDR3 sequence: CASSVASSSYEQYF. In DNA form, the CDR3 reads TGTGCCAGCAGCGTAGCGAGCAGCTCCTACGAGCAGTACTTC.

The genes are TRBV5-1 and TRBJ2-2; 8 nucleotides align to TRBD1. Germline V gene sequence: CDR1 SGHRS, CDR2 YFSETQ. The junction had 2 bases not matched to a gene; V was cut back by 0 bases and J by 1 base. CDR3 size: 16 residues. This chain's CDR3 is CASSLGDRMNTGELFF. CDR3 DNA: TGCGCCAGCAGCTTGGGGGACAGGATGAACACCGGGGAGCTGTTTTTT.

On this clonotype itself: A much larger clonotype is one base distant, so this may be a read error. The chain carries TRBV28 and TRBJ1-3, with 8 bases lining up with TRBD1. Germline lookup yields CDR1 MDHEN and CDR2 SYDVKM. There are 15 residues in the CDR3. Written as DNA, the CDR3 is TGTGCCGGCAGTTCCGGACAGGGATATGAAAACACCATATATTTT. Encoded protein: CAGSSGQGYENTIYF.

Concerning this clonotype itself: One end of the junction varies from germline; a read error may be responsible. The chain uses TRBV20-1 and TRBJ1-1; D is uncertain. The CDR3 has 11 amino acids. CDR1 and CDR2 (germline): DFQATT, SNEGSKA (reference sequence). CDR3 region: CSVTANTESFF. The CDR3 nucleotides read TGCAGTGTAACGGCGAACACTGAATCTTTCTTT.

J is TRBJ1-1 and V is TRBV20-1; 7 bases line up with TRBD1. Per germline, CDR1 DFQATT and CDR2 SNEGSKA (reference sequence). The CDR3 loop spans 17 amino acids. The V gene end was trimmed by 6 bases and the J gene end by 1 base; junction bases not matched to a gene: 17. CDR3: CSAPRGRGGVRNTEAFF. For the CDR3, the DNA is TGCAGTGCCCCCCGGGGCAGGGGGGGCGTGAGGAACACTGAAGCTTTCTTT.

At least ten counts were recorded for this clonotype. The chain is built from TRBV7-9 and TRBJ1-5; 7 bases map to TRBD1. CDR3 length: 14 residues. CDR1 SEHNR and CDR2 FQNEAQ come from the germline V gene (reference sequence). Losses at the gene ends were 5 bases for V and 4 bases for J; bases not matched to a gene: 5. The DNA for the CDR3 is TGTGCCAGCAGCGTTGGACAGGTAAATCAGCCCCAGCATTTT. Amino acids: CASSVGQVNQPQHF.

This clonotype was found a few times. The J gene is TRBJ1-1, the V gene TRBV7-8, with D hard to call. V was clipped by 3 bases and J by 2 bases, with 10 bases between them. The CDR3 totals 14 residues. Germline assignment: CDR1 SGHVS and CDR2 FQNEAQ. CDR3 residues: CASSFSPPNTEAFF. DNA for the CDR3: TGTGCCAGCAGCTTTTCGCCCCCCAACACTGAAGCTTTCTTT.

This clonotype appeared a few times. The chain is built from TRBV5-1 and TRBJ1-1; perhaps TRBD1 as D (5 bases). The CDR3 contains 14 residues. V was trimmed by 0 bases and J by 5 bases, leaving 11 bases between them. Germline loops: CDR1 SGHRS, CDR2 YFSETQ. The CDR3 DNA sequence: TGCGCCAGCAGCTTGGATGAGGGGAGGACTGAAGCTTTCTTT. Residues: CASSLDEGRTEAFF.

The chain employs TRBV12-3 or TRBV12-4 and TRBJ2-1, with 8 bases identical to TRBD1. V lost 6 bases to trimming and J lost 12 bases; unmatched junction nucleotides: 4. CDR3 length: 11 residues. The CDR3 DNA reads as TGTGCCAGCAGGGACAGGGTCATGCAGTTCTTC. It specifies CASRDRVMQFF.

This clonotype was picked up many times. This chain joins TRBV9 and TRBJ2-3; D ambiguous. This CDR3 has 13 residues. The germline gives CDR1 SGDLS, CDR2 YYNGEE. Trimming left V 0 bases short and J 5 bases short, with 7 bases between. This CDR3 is CASSVATGDTQYF. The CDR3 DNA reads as TGTGCCAGCAGCGTAGCTACGGGAGATACGCAGTATTTT.

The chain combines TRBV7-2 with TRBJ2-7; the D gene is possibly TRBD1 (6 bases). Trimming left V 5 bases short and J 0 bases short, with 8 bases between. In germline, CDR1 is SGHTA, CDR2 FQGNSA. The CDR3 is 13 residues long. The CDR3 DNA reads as TGTGCCAGCAGCAAACAGGGCTCCTACGAGCAGTACTTC. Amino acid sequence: CASSKQGSYEQYF. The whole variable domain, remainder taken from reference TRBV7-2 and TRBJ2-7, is GAGVSQSPSNKVTEKGKDVELRCDPISGHTALYWYRQSLGQGLEFLIYFQGNSAPDKSGLPSDRFSAERTGGSVSTLTIQRTQQEDSAVYLCASSKQGSYEQYFGPGTRLTVT.

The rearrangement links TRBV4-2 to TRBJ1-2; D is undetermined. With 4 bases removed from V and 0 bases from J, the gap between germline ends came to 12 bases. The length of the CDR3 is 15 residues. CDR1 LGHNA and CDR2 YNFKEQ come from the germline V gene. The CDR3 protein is CASSRDGSSNYGYTF. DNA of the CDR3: TGTGCCAGCAGCCGAGACGGGTCTTCTAACTATGGCTACACCTTC.

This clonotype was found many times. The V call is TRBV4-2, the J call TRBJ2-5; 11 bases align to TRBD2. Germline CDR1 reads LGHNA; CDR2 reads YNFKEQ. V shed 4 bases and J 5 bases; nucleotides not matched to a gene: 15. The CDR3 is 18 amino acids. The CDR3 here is CASSRRPLAGEDGETQYF. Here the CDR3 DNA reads TGTGCCAGCAGCCGCCGACCACTAGCGGGAGAAGATGGGGAGACCCAGTACTTC.